The entry that follows covers one TCR beta chain sequence. Per germline, CDR1 MNHEY and CDR2 SMNVEV (reference sequence). V lost 4 bases and J 2 bases, leaving 12 bases between the germline ends. CDR3 size: 14 residues. The source of the sample is a study of blood T cell repertoires in COVID-19. Study in general: Sites across the United States, Italy and Spain contributed samples from acute and convalescent COVID-19. Sample material is recorded as cDNA or gDNA derived from T cells, B-cell-depleted T cells, or PBMCs.

The table came from immunoSEQ multiplex PCR; TCRdb's copy has only in-frame clones and leaves some out. The sample has some 170,000 clones, 82% seen once. What was sequenced was peripheral blood. This receptor was identified in a woman aged 70-85 years with acute or convalescent COVID-19. The chain combines TRBV27 with TRBJ2-7; D is possibly TRBD1 (6 bases). CDR3: CASSSGTLAYEQYF. The CDR3 coding sequence is TGTGCCAGCAGTTCCGGGACACTAGCCTACGAGCAGTACTTC.